This is a list of T cell receptor beta chains from one sample in a study of cytomegalovirus exposure and HLA in healthy donors. The method was immunoSEQ multiplex PCR; TCRdb's version includes in-frame clones alone and lacks a portion of them. The sample yields about 120,000 clones, about 76% seen once. Sequencing used PBMCs. The receptor set was obtained from a man between 60 and 75 years old in good health and CMV-seropositive. Both conserved end residues are part of each CDR3. The D gene is left open where the match is weak. The listing skips clone size in some rows; elsewhere it reads once, few, many or a size class.

clone size,V gene,J gene,D gene,CDR3 DNA,CDR3 protein
-,TRBV14,TRBJ1-4,-,TGTGCCAGCAGCCGCCGGGAAAAACTGTTTTTT,CASSRREKLFF
-,TRBV15,TRBJ2-7,-,TGTGCCACCAGCAGTCTCTCCTACGAGCAGTACTTC,CATSSLSYEQYF
-,TRBV7-9,TRBJ1-5,TRBD1,TGTGCCAGCAGTTCGGACAGGGACAATCAGCCCCAGCATTTT,CASSSDRDNQPQHF
-,TRBV28,TRBJ2-7,-,TGTGCCAGCACCCCAGTGGGAGGCGCCTACGAGCAGTACTTC,CASTPVGGAYEQYF
-,TRBV2,TRBJ2-1,-,TGTGCCAGCAGCCTTAGCGGATCCCCTTTCAATGAGCAGTTCTTC,CASSLSGSPFNEQFF
-,TRBV2,TRBJ1-4,-,TGTGCCAGCAGCCGTGAAGGGCGGGGGGGTAATGAAAAACTGTTTTTT,CASSREGRGGNEKLFF
-,TRBV7-9,TRBJ2-7,-,TGTGCCAGCAGCCCAGGGACATCCCGACCCTACGAGCAGTACTTC,CASSPGTSRPYEQYF
-,TRBV15,TRBJ2-3,TRBD2,TGTGCCACCAGCGCCGGGACTAGCTCTAGCACAGATACGCAGTATTTT,CATSAGTSSSTDTQYF
-,TRBV30,TRBJ1-6,-,TGTGCCTGGAATACCGAGAGCTCCTATAATTCACCCCTCCACTTT,CAWNTESSYNSPLHF
-,TRBV19,TRBJ1-5,-,TGTGCCAGTAGTATACGGACAGAGAATCAGCCCCAGCATTTT,CASSIRTENQPQHF
-,TRBV19,TRBJ2-5,TRBD2,TGTGCCAGTAGTGATAGTGGGGGGGGGACCCAGTACTTC,CASSDSGGGTQYF
-,TRBV19,TRBJ2-2,-,TGTGCCGGCAGGACAGCCGCGAACACCGGGGAGCTGTTTTTT,CAGRTAANTGELFF
-,TRBV4-1,TRBJ2-5,TRBD1,TGCGCCAGCAGCCAAGCGACAGGGAAGTCAGAGACCCAGTACTTC,CASSQATGKSETQYF
-,TRBV6-5,TRBJ1-4,-,TGTGCCAGCAGTTACTCGAACGGGAATGAAAAACTGTTTTTT,CASSYSNGNEKLFF
few,TRBV5-4,TRBJ2-4,TRBD2,TGTGCCAGCAGCTTGGGACTAGCGGCAAACATTCAGTACTTC,CASSLGLAANIQYF
-,TRBV5-1,TRBJ2-7,TRBD2,TGCGCCAGCAGCTTTATAGCGGGAGGGCCAGGCGAGCAGTACTTC,CASSFIAGGPGEQYF
-,TRBV11-2,TRBJ1-1,-,TGTGCCAGCAGCTTAGTGGCTTTTCAGGCTTTCTTT,CASSLVAFQAFF
-,TRBV5-1,TRBJ2-5,TRBD1,TGCGCCAGCAGCTTGGCCACAGGGGTAGAGACCCAGTACTTC,CASSLATGVETQYF
few,TRBV5-1,TRBJ2-5,TRBD1,TGCGCCAGCAGCCCCTTGGACAGGAGCCAAGAGACCCAGTACTTC,CASSPLDRSQETQYF
once,TRBV28,TRBJ2-5,TRBD1,TGTGCCAGCAGTCTCTCGGACAGGCCCACCCAGTACTTC,CASSLSDRPTQYF
-,TRBV11-2,TRBJ1-1,TRBD1,TGTGCCAGCAGCTTACGAACGTGGGACAGCTCGAACACTGAAGCTTTCTTT,CASSLRTWDSSNTEAFF
-,TRBV14,TRBJ1-1,-,TGTGCCAGCAGCCAAGGGCAGGTTGGTGAAGCTTTCTTT,CASSQGQVGEAFF
-,TRBV7-2,TRBJ2-7,-,TGTGCCAGCAGCTTAGGCTCCACCAGCTCCTACGAGCAGTACTTC,CASSLGSTSSYEQYF
-,TRBV5-1,TRBJ1-4,-,TGCGCCAGCAGCTTGAGGCCGGGGCCGGGAGCTAATGAAAAACTGTTTTTT,CASSLRPGPGANEKLFF
few,TRBV18,TRBJ2-7,TRBD1,TGTGCCAGCTCATCAGACAGGGGAATAGGTGGAGAGCAGTACTTC,CASSSDRGIGGEQYF
-,TRBV2,TRBJ2-1,TRBD2,TGTGCCAGCAGTGAGGGCGGGAGGTTGTACAATGAGCAGTTCTTC,CASSEGGRLYNEQFF
-,TRBV5-1,TRBJ2-3,TRBD2,TGCGCCAGCAGGAGGACTAGCGGAGCCCCAACAGATACGCAGTATTTT,CASRRTSGAPTDTQYF
-,TRBV5-1,TRBJ2-1,TRBD1,TGCGCCAGCAGCTTGGGGGGACAGGGGGCTTCTGAGCAGTTCTTC,CASSLGGQGASEQFF
-,TRBV19,TRBJ2-7,-,TGTGCCAGTAGTCAGGGGACCTACGAGCAGTACTTC,CASSQGTYEQYF
-,TRBV11-2,TRBJ1-1,-,TGTGCCAGCAGCTTAGATCCCGGGGCTGAAGCTTTCTTT,CASSLDPGAEAFF
few,TRBV25-1,TRBJ1-3,TRBD1,TGTGCCAGCAGCGCAACAGGGGAGTCTGGAAACACCATATATTTT,CASSATGESGNTIYF
-,TRBV12-5,TRBJ2-7,-,TGTGCTAGTGGCTCCCTGGCGGTCCAGTACTTC,CASGSLAVQYF
-,TRBV6-1,TRBJ1-2,-,TGTGCCAGCAGTGAATCGGGAGGGAACTATGGCTACACCTTC,CASSESGGNYGYTF
-,TRBV11-2,TRBJ1-4,TRBD1,TGTGCCAGCAGGGGTATCACAGGGGGCCGGAATGAAAAACTGTTTTTT,CASRGITGGRNEKLFF
few,TRBV29-1,TRBJ1-2,TRBD1,TGCAGCGTCGGACAGGGACTCTATGGCTACACCTTC,CSVGQGLYGYTF
-,TRBV2,TRBJ1-1,TRBD1,TGTGCCAGCACCAGGGACAGGGAAATCACTGAAGCTTTCTTT,CASTRDREITEAFF
-,TRBV15,TRBJ2-1,TRBD1,TGTGCCACCAGCAGAGATACCGGGACAGCACTTTACAATGAGCAGTTCTTC,CATSRDTGTALYNEQFF
few,TRBV6-5,TRBJ1-2,TRBD1,TGTGCCAGCAGAATGGACAGGAACTATGGCTACACCTTC,CASRMDRNYGYTF
-,TRBV28,TRBJ2-7,TRBD2,TGTGCCAGCAGTTTAGGTGGGGCTAGCGGATCCTACGAGCAGTACTTC,CASSLGGASGSYEQYF
-,TRBV2,TRBJ2-7,TRBD1,TGTGCCAGCAGGAACAGGGGGCCCTACGAGCAGTACTTC,CASRNRGPYEQYF
-,TRBV19,TRBJ1-4,TRBD1,TGTGCCAGCCAAGACAGGGGCTATGAAAAACTGTTTTTT,CASQDRGYEKLFF
-,TRBV19,TRBJ1-5,TRBD1,TGTGCCAGTAGTAGTTTGGGGACAGGGTTCAATCAGCCCCAGCATTTT,CASSSLGTGFNQPQHF
few,TRBV30,TRBJ1-5,-,TGTGCCTGGAGTGTAGGAGGGTTTCATAGCAATCAGCCCCAGCATTTT,CAWSVGGFHSNQPQHF
-,TRBV9,TRBJ2-6,TRBD1,TGTGCCAGCAGCATCACAGGGGCTGGGGCCAACGTCCTGACTTTC,CASSITGAGANVLTF
few,TRBV15,TRBJ1-2,-,TGTGCCACCAGCAGAGGAGGGGGAGCGCAGGCCTATGGCTACACCTTC,CATSRGGGAQAYGYTF
-,TRBV9,TRBJ2-6,-,TGTGCCAGCAGCCAGCCGACTGCGGAGGGGGCCAACGTCCTGACTTTC,CASSQPTAEGANVLTF
-,TRBV7-8,TRBJ1-1,TRBD1,TGTGCCAGCAGCTTTTGGGACAGGCTGAACACTGAAGCTTTCTTT,CASSFWDRLNTEAFF
few,TRBV7-9,TRBJ2-3,-,TGTGCCAGCAGGCCCGGCGCGGGAGATACGCAGTATTTT,CASRPGAGDTQYF
-,TRBV6-5,TRBJ1-1,-,TGTGCCAGCAGTTACTCGAGCTTGACAGGGAACACTGAAGCTTTCTTT,CASSYSSLTGNTEAFF
-,TRBV4-1,TRBJ1-1,-,TGCGCCAGCAGCGAACGGACAGTTCGAAACACTGAAGCTTTCTTT,CASSERTVRNTEAFF
-,TRBV27,TRBJ2-2,TRBD1,TGTGCCAGCAGTTCGGACAGGGGGTACGCGAACACCGGGGAGCTGTTTTTT,CASSSDRGYANTGELFF
once,TRBV6-1,TRBJ1-3,TRBD1,TGTGCCAGCAGTGAAAGGGACAGCCGTACCCGCCAGGGAGGCGCTGGAAACACCATATATTTT,CASSERDSRTRQGGAGNTIYF
-,TRBV30,TRBJ2-2,-,TGTGCCTGGGCAGGGCGTAACACCGGGGAGCTGTTTTTT,CAWAGRNTGELFF
-,TRBV5-1,TRBJ1-1,TRBD1,TGCGCCAGCAGCTTAGGAGGACAGGGAAGAAGTGAAGCTTTCTTT,CASSLGGQGRSEAFF
-,TRBV6-4,TRBJ1-2,-,TGTGCCAGCAGTGGGAGCTATGGCTACACCTTC,CASSGSYGYTF
few,TRBV25-1,TRBJ2-7,TRBD2,TGTGCCAGCACCCCCCCGCTAGCGGGATCCTACGAGCAGTACTTC,CASTPPLAGSYEQYF
-,TRBV12-5,TRBJ2-5,-,TGTGCTAGTGGTTTGTCGGGGAAACAAGAGACCCAGTACTTC,CASGLSGKQETQYF
-,TRBV19,TRBJ2-7,TRBD1,TGTGCCAGTAGCATTCAGACAGGGGAATACGAGCAGTACTTC,CASSIQTGEYEQYF
-,TRBV4-1,TRBJ2-7,TRBD2,TGCGCCAGCAGCCAAGGACTAGCGGGCCCCTCACGTTACGAGCAGTACTTC,CASSQGLAGPSRYEQYF